This T cell receptor (beta chain) was documented in a study of PD-L1 blockade in urothelial cancer (dated by TCRdb to 2016 to 2017). Broadly, across the study: All patients started therapy in about 2014 and received atezolizumab 1,200 mg intravenously every 3 weeks. Blood samples were analyzed at two time points: 3 weeks after treatment start (second dose) and 6 weeks after treatment start. A median of about 140,000 T cells and some 82,000 unique TCRs was obtained from blood samples, and a median clonality of roughly 0.082 was observed. Pretreatment blood TCR-seq was available for nearly 30 patients, at least one posttreatment blood collection was obtained for 25 or so patients, and tumor TCR-seq was available for 25 or so patients. The study was an exploratory multi-omic analysis of somatic, immune and clinical correlates of response to PD-L1 blockade with atezolizumab in urothelial cancer. Patients had an ECOG performance status of 0 or 1 and had received between 0 and 3 prior chemotherapy regimens. Roughly 9 patients reached durable clinical benefit, while 20 patients did not. Pretreatment tumor samples, along with matched peripheral blood serially collected before and after atezolizumab treatment, were subjected to TCR sequencing. About 85% of the roughly 29 patients were identified as males with urothelial cancer of bladder origin, and a prior smoking history was reported by 18 of 29 patients. In the same patients, whole exome sequencing and RNA sequencing of pretreatment tumors were performed in addition to TCR sequencing. Durable clinical benefit was defined as a progression-free survival longer than 6 months, and TCR features were additionally tested against progression-free survival and overall survival.

A remark on this clone: Its antigen is unknown. The input lacks base qualities; no much larger clone sits a single base away.

The CDR3 runs 12 residues from the cysteine to the phenylalanine. This entry keeps only the CDR3 DNA: 36 bases, framed from base 1. V is pared back by 1 base and J by 6 bases, with 7 bases lying between the germline termini. Reading the germline V gene (reference sequence) gives CDR1 SEHNR and CDR2 FQNEAQ. To estimate absolute template abundance from read counts, synthetic TCR analog templates were spiked into each PCR. Using the immunoSEQ assay, TCRbeta CDR3 regions were amplified from genomic DNA with bias-controlled V and J gene primers. Sequencing of rearranged TCRbeta segments was performed at approximately 20X coverage. The study's processing was this. Clustering was used to correct sequencing errors, and CDR3s were annotated against IMGT so that V, D and J genes could be assigned. Out-of-frame and stop-codon sequences were excluded, and only productive TCRbeta rearrangements were used in downstream analyses. Clonality was calculated as one minus the Shannon entropy normalized by the log of the number of unique productive sequences. Fisher's exact test with Benjamini-Hochberg correction, using a cutoff of adjusted p below 0.01, was how clones that differed between time points or between blood and tumor were identified. TCRdb limited this immuneACCESS table to in-frame rearrangements with V and J called. A share of clones is missing; checked studies link under half to unresolved V genes, and the rest is unexplained. V and J calls and clone size are as listed in that table; D and trimming were resolved from the DNA. In this sample the table shows approximately 110,000 clones, over 75% of which occur a single time. The ten largest clones represent 2% to 3% of the sample.

A cohort of 25 to 30 patients with locally advanced or metastatic urothelial carcinoma, treated at Memorial Sloan Kettering on a trial protocol, was included. Peripheral blood mononuclear cells were collected from each patient pretreatment and during treatment, giving between 1 and 8 total time points per patient. The Qiagen DNeasy Blood extraction kit was used to purify genomic DNA from total PBMCs and tumor samples. PBMCs were collected pretreatment and during treatment and were isolated and stored as previously described. The paper as a whole reports these results and caveats: Because of the small sample size (n ≈ 31) and the many exploratory analyses performed, the results are intended to be regarded as hypothesis-generating. A pretreatment peripheral blood TCR clonality below the median was linked to improved progression-free and overall survival. Patients with durable benefit showed greater expansion of tumor-associated TCR clones in peripheral blood 3 weeks after starting treatment (n ≈ 23, p = 0.022).

The chain is assembled from TRBV7-9 and TRBJ2-7, with the D gene call left open. Here the sequenced sample was PBMCs, taken around atezolizumab (anti-PD-L1) treatment. The TCR originated in a man aged 50 or older with urothelial cancer. The CDR3 protein sequence reads: CASSLGLREQYF. The sequenced DNA is TGTGCCAGCAGCTTAGGTTTGCGCGAGCAGTACTTC.